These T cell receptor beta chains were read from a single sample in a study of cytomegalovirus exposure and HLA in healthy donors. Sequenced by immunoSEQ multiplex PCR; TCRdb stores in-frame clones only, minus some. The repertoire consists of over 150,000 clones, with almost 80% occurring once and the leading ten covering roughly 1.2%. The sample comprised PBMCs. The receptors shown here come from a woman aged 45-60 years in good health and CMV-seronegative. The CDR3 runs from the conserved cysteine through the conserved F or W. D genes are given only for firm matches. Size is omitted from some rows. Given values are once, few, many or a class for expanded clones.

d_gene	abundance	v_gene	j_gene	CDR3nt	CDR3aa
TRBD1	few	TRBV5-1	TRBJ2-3	TGCGCCAGCAGCGTAGGACAGGGGGCCTACTCAAGCACAGATACGCAGTATTTT	CASSVGQGAYSSTDTQYF
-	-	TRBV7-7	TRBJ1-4	TGTGCCAGCAGCCGGAGCAGTAATGAAAAACTGTTTTTT	CASSRSSNEKLFF
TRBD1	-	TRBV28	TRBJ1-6	TGTGCCAGCAGTTTCACAGGGGCGGAAAATTCACCCCTCCACTTT	CASSFTGAENSPLHF
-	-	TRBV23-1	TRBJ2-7	TGCGCCAGCAGTCATCAGGTTCCCCTCGACGAGCAGTACTTC	CASSHQVPLDEQYF
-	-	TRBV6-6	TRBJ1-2	TGTGCCAGCAGCCCATTTGGTGGTCCAGATGGAGGCGGCTACACCTTC	CASSPFGGPDGGGYTF
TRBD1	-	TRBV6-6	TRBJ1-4	TGTGCCAGCAGTCACTCGGGACAGGGAAAAGAAAAACTGTTTTTT	CASSHSGQGKEKLFF
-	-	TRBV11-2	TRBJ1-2	TGTGCCAGCAGCTTATTCCGGGGGATAGCTGAAAACTATGGCTACACCTTC	CASSLFRGIAENYGYTF
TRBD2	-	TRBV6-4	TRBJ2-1	TGTGCCAGCAGTGTTTCCGGGGGGAATACTGAGCAGTTCTTC	CASSVSGGNTEQFF
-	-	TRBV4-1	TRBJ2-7	TGCGCCAGCAGCCCGCGGGCCGGTAACGAGCAGTACTTC	CASSPRAGNEQYF
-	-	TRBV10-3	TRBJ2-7	TGTGCCACAAGGGACTCTCCCTACGAGCAGTACTTC	CATRDSPYEQYF
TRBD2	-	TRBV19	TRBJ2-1	TGTGCCAGTAGTATAGACCGACTAGCGGGACTCTACAATGAGCAGTTCTTC	CASSIDRLAGLYNEQFF
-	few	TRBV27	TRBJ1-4	TGTGCCAGCAGCCCCAGGGAGGCCGGTAATGAAAAACTGTTTTTT	CASSPREAGNEKLFF
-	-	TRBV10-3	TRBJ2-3	TGTGCCATCAGTGGCGGCACTAGCACAGATACGCAGTATTTT	CAISGGTSTDTQYF
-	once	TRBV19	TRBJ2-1	TGTGCCAGTAGTACAGGGATCTCCTACAATGAGCAGTTCTTC	CASSTGISYNEQFF
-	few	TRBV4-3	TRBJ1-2	TGCGCCAGCAGCCAAGGTGTTGGGGGGGACTATGGCTACACCTTC	CASSQGVGGDYGYTF
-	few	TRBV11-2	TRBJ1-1	TGTGCCAGCAGCGCAGACACGCAAGCTTTCTTT	CASSADTQAFF
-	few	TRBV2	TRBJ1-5	TGTGCCAGCAGTGGCCAGGCAGGGAATCAGCCCCAGCATTTT	CASSGQAGNQPQHF
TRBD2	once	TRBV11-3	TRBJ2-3	TGTGCCAGCAGCTCCGGGACTAGCGGGGCCCGCACAGATACGCAGTATTTT	CASSSGTSGARTDTQYF
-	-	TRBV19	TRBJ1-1	TGTGCCAGTAGGTCTGGAGGGAGGAACACTGAAGCTTTCTTT	CASRSGGRNTEAFF
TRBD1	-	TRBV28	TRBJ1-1	TGTGCCAGCAGTCCTTCGGACAGGGGGAACACTGAAGCTTTCTTT	CASSPSDRGNTEAFF